This TCR beta chain was captured by sequencing in a study of shared clonotypes between healthy human individuals. Points from the study as a whole: Exclusively blood specimens were collected; tissue repertoires likely differ.

Only in-frame clones appear in the TCRdb table, and some are missing; sequencing was by immunoSEQ multiplex PCR. This sample has 550,000 to 800,000 clones, with about 90% found just once. Details on this clone: Its antigen remains unidentified.

This CDR3 has 16 amino acids. CDR1 and CDR2 from the germline V gene are LNHDA and SQIVND (reference sequence). Trimming removed 6 bases at V and 7 bases at J, with 22 bases between. This TCR was sampled from a man aged 18 to 30 in good health. Some clones in this sample may be carry-over from other donors' samples. Sequencing used memory CD8+ T cells from PBMCs. The subset is: CD45RO+ cells pooled with CCR7-negative TemRA cells. The chain recombines TRBV19 with TRBJ2-1; D may match TRBD1 or TRBD2 (6 bases each). The DNA for the CDR3 is TGTGCCAGTAGCGGGGGCGCTTTTGGCGGGATGAATGAGCAGTTCTTC. It translates to CASSGGAFGGMNEQFF.